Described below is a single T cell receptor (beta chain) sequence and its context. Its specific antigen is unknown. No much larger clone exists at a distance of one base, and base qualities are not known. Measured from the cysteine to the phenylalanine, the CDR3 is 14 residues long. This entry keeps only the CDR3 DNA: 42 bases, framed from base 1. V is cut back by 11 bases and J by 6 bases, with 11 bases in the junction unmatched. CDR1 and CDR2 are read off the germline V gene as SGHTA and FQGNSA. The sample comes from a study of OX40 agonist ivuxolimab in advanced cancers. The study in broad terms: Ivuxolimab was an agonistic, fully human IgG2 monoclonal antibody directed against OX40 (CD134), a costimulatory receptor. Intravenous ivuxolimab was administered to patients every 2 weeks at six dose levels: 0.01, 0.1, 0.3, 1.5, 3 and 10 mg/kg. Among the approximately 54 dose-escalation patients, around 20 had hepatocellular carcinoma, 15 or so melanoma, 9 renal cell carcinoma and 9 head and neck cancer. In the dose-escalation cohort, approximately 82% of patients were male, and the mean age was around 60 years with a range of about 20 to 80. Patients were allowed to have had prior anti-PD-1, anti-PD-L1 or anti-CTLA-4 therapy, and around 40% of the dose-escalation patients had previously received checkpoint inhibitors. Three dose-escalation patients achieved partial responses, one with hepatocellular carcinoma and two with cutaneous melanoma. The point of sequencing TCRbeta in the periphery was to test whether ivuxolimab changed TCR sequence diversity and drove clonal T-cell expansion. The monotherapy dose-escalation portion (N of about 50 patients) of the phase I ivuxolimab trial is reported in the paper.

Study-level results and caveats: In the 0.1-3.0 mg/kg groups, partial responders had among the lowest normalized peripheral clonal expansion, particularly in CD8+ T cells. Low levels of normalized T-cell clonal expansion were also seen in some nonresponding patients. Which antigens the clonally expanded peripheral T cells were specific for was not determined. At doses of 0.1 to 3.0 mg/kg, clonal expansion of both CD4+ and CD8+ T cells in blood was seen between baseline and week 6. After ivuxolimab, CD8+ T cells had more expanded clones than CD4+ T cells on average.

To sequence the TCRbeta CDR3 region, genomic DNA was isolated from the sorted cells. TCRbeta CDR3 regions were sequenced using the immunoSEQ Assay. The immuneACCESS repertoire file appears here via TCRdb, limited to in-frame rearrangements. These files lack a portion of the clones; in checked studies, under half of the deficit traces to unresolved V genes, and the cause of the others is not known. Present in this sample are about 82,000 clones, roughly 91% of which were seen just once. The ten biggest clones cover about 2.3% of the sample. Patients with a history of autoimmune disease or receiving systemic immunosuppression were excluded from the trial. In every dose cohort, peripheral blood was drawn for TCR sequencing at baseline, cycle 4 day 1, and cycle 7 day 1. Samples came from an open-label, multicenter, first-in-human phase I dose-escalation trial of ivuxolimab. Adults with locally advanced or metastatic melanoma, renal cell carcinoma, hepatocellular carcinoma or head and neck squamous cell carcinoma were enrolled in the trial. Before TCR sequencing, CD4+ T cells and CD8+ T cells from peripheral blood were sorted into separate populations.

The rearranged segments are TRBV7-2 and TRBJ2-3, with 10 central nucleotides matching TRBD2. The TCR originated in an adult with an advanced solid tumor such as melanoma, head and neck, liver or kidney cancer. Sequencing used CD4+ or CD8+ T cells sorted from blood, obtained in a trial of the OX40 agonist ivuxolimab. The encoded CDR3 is CACIRTSGGDTQYF. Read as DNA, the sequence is TGTGCCTGTATCAGGACTAGCGGAGGGGATACGCAGTATTTT.